Following are 17 T cell receptor beta chains from one sample sequenced in a study of blood T cell repertoires in COVID-19. Libraries were prepared by immunoSEQ multiplex PCR; TCRdb keeps only in-frame clonotypes and omits some of them. The table shows roughly 250,000 clones, with 75% to 90% occurring only once. Sequenced material: PBMCs or T cells enriched from blood (not recorded which). These receptors came from a woman between 18 and 29 years old who had recovered from COVID-19.

V and J are TRBV7-2 and TRBJ2-3; 10 nucleotides align to TRBD1. The CDR3 consists of 16 residues. Germline V gene sequence: CDR1 SGHTA, CDR2 FQGNSA. The V gene end was trimmed by 2 bases and the J gene end by 4 bases; junction bases not matched to a gene: 6. CDR3 in amino acids: CASSLFRQGAADTQYF. The CDR3, as DNA: TGTGCCAGCAGCTTATTTAGACAGGGGGCGGCAGATACGCAGTATTTT.

The sample holds one count of this clone. This chain uses TRBV23-1 with TRBJ1-6; D not resolved. TRBV23-1 is known as an ORF, though its function is uncertain. V was clipped by 2 bases and J by 0 bases, with 5 bases between them. This CDR3 spans 15 amino acids. DNA for the CDR3: TGCGCCAGCAGTCAACCAGGCTCCTATAATTCACCCCTCCACTTT. The encoded protein is CASSQPGSYNSPLHF.

J is TRBJ2-1 and V is TRBV4-1; 10 nucleotides line up with TRBD2. J lost 7 bases, V lost 4 bases, and 10 bases had no gene match. This CDR3 contains 16 residues. CDR1 MGHRA and CDR2 YSYEKL come from the germline V gene. CDR3 DNA sequence: TGCGCCAGCAGCCGGGCGCTAGCGGGGGAATTTAATGAGCAGTTCTTC. Its translation: CASSRALAGEFNEQFF.

The chain is built from TRBV5-8 and TRBJ2-7, with 11 bases lining up with TRBD1. Losses at the gene ends were 4 bases for V and 2 bases for J; bases not matched to a gene: 5. Germline V gives CDR1 SGHTS, CDR2 YDEGEE. The CDR3 runs to 15 residues. The CDR3 is CASSRGQGAAYEQYF. In DNA, the CDR3 is TGTGCCAGCAGCAGAGGACAGGGGGCCGCCTACGAGCAGTACTTC.

In regard to this clone: Other nucleotide sequences in the sample specify the same CDR3. This chain connects TRBV28 to TRBJ1-5; tentatively, D is TRBD1 (5 bases). V was trimmed by 2 bases and J by 7 bases, leaving 6 bases between them. Germline assignment: CDR1 MDHEN and CDR2 SYDVKM. This CDR3 comprises 12 residues. CDR3 DNA: TGTGCCAGCAGTTTAGGGGCGCAGCCCCAGCATTTT. The encoded protein is CASSLGAQPQHF.

In its sample, this clone was seen once. V usage is TRBV9 and J usage is TRBJ2-2; 8 bases match TRBD2. Germline CDR1 SGDLS, CDR2 YYNGEE. J lost 3 bases, V lost 0 bases, and 13 bases had no gene match. CDR3 length: 19 amino acids. The CDR3 loop is CASSVANFGGDQDTGELFF. The CDR3 DNA follows: TGTGCCAGCAGCGTAGCTAATTTCGGGGGGGATCAGGACACCGGGGAGCTGTTTTTT.

J is TRBJ2-7 and V is TRBV14, with D hard to call. This CDR3 comprises 12 residues. Germline CDR1 reads SGHDN; CDR2 reads FVKESK. V was cut by 1 base and J by 3 bases, with 4 bases left in between. For the CDR3, the DNA is TGTGCCAGCAGCCAAGTTATCTACGAGCAGTACTTC. As protein: CASSQVIYEQYF.

The CDR3 loop is CASSTGTGSTDTQYF. For the CDR3, the DNA is TGTGCCAGCAGTACGGGGACAGGGAGCACAGATACGCAGTATTTT. The chain has TRBV2 and TRBJ2-3, with 9 bases fitting TRBD1. The CDR3 spans 15 residues. V trimming: 5 bases; J trimming: 0 bases; junction bases outside the gene matches: 3. Germline V gene lookup returns CDR1 SNHLY and CDR2 FYNNEI. Drawing the rest from reference TRBV2 and TRBJ2-3, the complete variable domain is EPEVTQTPSHQVTQMGQEVILRCVPISNHLYFYWYRQILGQKVEFLVSFYNNEISEKSEIFDDQFSVERPDGSNFTLKIRSTKLEDSAMYFCASSTGTGSTDTQYFGPGTRLTVL.

This clone was detected once. This sequence joins TRBV6-5 and TRBJ1-6; no clear D. CDR1 is MNHEY and CDR2 is SVGAGI in the germline V gene. Trimming left V 4 bases short and J 11 bases short, with 12 bases between. The CDR3 extends over 13 amino acids. This chain's CDR3 is CASSSKIATPLHF. The CDR3 DNA reads as TGTGCCAGCAGTTCGAAAATAGCTACACCCCTCCACTTT.

The rearrangement joins TRBV4-1 to TRBJ2-7; TRBD1 matches at 8 bases. The J segment lost 6 bases and the V segment lost 4 bases, leaving 5 bases of the junction unmatched. Germline V gene data show CDR1 as MGHRA and CDR2 as YSYEKL. CDR3 length equals 13 residues. CDR3 loop: CASSRRTGSEQYF. The CDR3 nucleotides are TGCGCCAGCAGCCGCCGGACAGGGTCCGAGCAGTACTTC.

This chain connects TRBV28 to TRBJ1-1, with 9 bases that match TRBD1. J gave up 5 bases and V 5 bases, and 9 bases lay outside the gene matches. The V gene's germline CDR1 is MDHEN and CDR2 SYDVKM. The length of the CDR3 is 15 residues. Here the CDR3 reads CASSPTSGQGTEAFF. The DNA for the CDR3 is TGTGCCAGCAGTCCAACATCCGGACAGGGGACTGAAGCTTTCTTT.

The J gene is TRBJ2-3, the V gene TRBV9; D gene unclear. The CDR3 runs to 15 residues. V was cut by 1 base and J by 2 bases, with 11 bases left in between. CDR1 is SGDLS and CDR2 is YYNGEE in the germline V gene. CDR3 bases: TGTGCCAGCAGCGTACTGTGGCAGGCCACAGATACGCAGTATTTT. This gives the protein CASSVLWQATDTQYF.

This clone was found once. In DNA form, the CDR3 reads TGTGCCAGCAGCGTAGGGGAACAGGGGGACGAGCAGTACTTC. Translated, it gives CASSVGEQGDEQYF. The chain uses TRBV9 and TRBJ2-7; 8 positions match TRBD1. Germline CDR1 SGDLS, CDR2 YYNGEE. This CDR3 contains 14 residues. Losses at the gene ends were 0 bases for V and 5 bases for J; bases not matched to a gene: 4.

This clone was found once. The rearrangement joins TRBV5-1 to TRBJ2-1; tentatively, D is TRBD1 (6 bases). Germline loops: CDR1 SGHRS, CDR2 YFSETQ. The ends were cut back, 2 bases at V and 7 bases at J, with 13 bases in the middle. CDR3 length: 14 residues. CDR3 protein: CASSFLRTANEQFF. CDR3 sequence (DNA): TGCGCCAGCAGCTTTCTTAGGACAGCGAATGAGCAGTTCTTC.

This clone was detected only once. The chain combines TRBV5-1 with TRBJ1-1, with a possible D match to TRBD1 (5 bases). The CDR3 has 13 amino acids. The V gene's germline CDR1 is SGHRS and CDR2 YFSETQ. V dropped 1 base and J dropped 3 bases, with 7 bases sitting between them. For the CDR3, the DNA is TGCGCCAGCAGCTTGTTACAGGACACTGAAGCTTTCTTT. The encoded protein is CASSLLQDTEAFF.

The chain uses TRBV28 and TRBJ1-1; D possibly corresponds to TRBD1 (5 bases). Trimming left V 3 bases short and J 5 bases short, with 13 bases between. Germline-derived CDR1 and CDR2 are MDHEN and SYDVKM. This CDR3 has 14 residues. The CDR3 sequence is CASSFQGRGTEAFF. CDR3 nucleotide sequence: TGTGCCAGCAGTTTTCAGGGAAGGGGAACTGAAGCTTTCTTT. The full variable domain, with the rest looked up from reference TRBV28 and TRBJ1-1, is DVKVTQSSRYLVKRTGEKVFLECVQDMDHENMFWYRQDPGLGLRLIYFSYDVKMKEKGDIPEGYSVSREKKERFSLILESASTNQTSMYLCASSFQGRGTEAFFGQGTRLTVV.

The rearrangement links TRBV18 to TRBJ2-7, with 7 bases aligning to TRBD1. The V segment lost 3 bases and the J segment 3 bases; nucleotides outside the gene matches: 8. The CDR3 totals 15 residues. Germline V gene sequence: CDR1 KGHSH, CDR2 LQKENI. The CDR3 nucleotides are TGTGCCAGCTCACCGTCCCGGGACAGCTACTACGAGCAGTACTTC. Translation: CASSPSRDSYYEQYF.